Below are 9 T cell receptor beta chains sequenced from a single sample in a study of CD8 T cells in ankylosing spondylitis. TCRdb passed the 5' RACE reads through MiXCR, listing each CDR3 protein once. This repertoire shows roughly 180,000 distinct CDR3 sequences, 13% found once; its top ten account for 11%. The sequencing sample was made of blood, either unsorted or a sorted T cell fraction (not recorded which). The receptors come from a female donor with ankylosing spondylitis or in good health (not recorded which).

The sample holds many counts of this clonotype. CDR3 region: CAISEDYRTDEQFF. CDR3 sequence (DNA): TGTGCCATCAGTGAGGACTACCGTACGGATGAGCAGTTCTTC. V usage is TRBV10-3 and J usage is TRBJ2-1; possible D gene TRBD2, 5 bases. Germline V gene sequence: CDR1 ENHRY, CDR2 SYGVKD. This CDR3 spans 14 amino acids. V was shortened by 2 bases and J by 8 bases, with 13 bases between the two germline ends.

This clonotype was picked up many times. The chain recombines TRBV12-3 or TRBV12-4 with TRBJ1-4; D is perhaps TRBD1 (5 bases). This CDR3 has 16 amino acids. V dropped 2 bases and J dropped 0 bases, with 10 bases sitting between them. The CDR3 loop reads CASSLSGGTTNEKLFF. CDR3 coding DNA: TGTGCCAGCAGTTTAAGCGGGGGTACAACTAATGAAAAACTGTTTTTT.

The table lists this clonotype with many counts. V gene TRBV20-1 combines with J gene TRBJ2-7; 8 bases are shared with TRBD2. Trimming cost V 6 bases and J 3 bases; bases outside gene matches: 10. CDR1 is DFQATT and CDR2 is SNEGSKA in the germline V gene (reference sequence). This CDR3 region has 14 residues. This chain's CDR3 is CSAGGGRGSYEQYF. The CDR3 coding sequence is TGCAGTGCCGGGGGGGGCAGGGGAAGCTACGAGCAGTACTTC.

This clonotype was counted many times. This chain links TRBV29-1 with TRBJ2-2; 7 positions agree with TRBD2. The CDR3 extends over 15 amino acids. V was pared by 6 bases and J by 2 bases, with 9 bases of the junction left unmatched. Germline CDR1 reads SQVTM; CDR2 reads ANQGSEA. In DNA form, the CDR3 reads TGCAGCGTGTTCAACAGCGGGGCTAACACCGGGGAGCTGTTTTTT. Translation gives CSVFNSGANTGELFF.

This clonotype was observed at least ten times. The rearrangement joins TRBV28 to TRBJ2-7, with D uncertain. V lost 4 bases and J lost 5, with 3 bases in between. The germline V gene has CDR1 MDHEN and CDR2 SYDVKM. This CDR3 has 10 residues. The CDR3 coding sequence is TGTGCCAGCAGTTCTCACGAGCAGTACTTC. It is translated as CASSSHEQYF.

As to this clonotype: A clone one base away is much larger, so this may be a read error. The gene calls are TRBV11-1 and TRBJ2-2; D is uncertain. V was clipped by 0 bases and J by 1 base, with 6 bases between them. The CDR3 consists of 15 residues. Germline assignment: CDR1 SGHAT and CDR2 FQDESV (reference sequence). DNA for the CDR3: TGTGCCAGCAGCTTAGCAACAGTGAACACCGGGGAGCTGTTTTTT. Its protein product is CASSLATVNTGELFF.

The sample holds many counts of this clonotype. V usage is TRBV14 and J usage is TRBJ1-2; D uncertain. The CDR3 extends over 14 amino acids. Trimming cost V 0 bases and J 7 bases, with 12 bases left between them. Looked up from germline, CDR1 is SGHDN and CDR2 is FVKESK. CDR3 residues: CASSQEGGFRGYTF. The CDR3 nucleotides are TGTGCCAGCAGCCAAGAAGGAGGGTTCCGTGGCTACACCTTC.

This rearrangement joins TRBV7-3 to TRBJ2-6, with a possible D match to TRBD2 (6 bases). Trimming cost V 5 bases and J 0 bases, with 11 bases left between them. CDR3 length: 16 amino acids. Germline lookup yields CDR1 SGHTA and CDR2 FQGTGA. In DNA, the CDR3 is TGTGCCAGCAGCGCGCGGGGTTTCTCTGGGGCCAACGTCCTGACTTTC. Residues: CASSARGFSGANVLTF.

This clonotype showed up many times. CDR3 amino acids: CASSLLAGLAINEQFF. The CDR3 nucleotides are TGTGCCAGCAGCTTATTGGCAGGACTAGCGATCAATGAGCAGTTCTTC. V and J are TRBV7-3 and TRBJ2-1, with 9 positions matching TRBD2. Looked up from germline, CDR1 is SGHTA and CDR2 is FQGTGA. Trimming took 2 bases from V and 6 from J; bases not matched to a gene: 8. This CDR3 spans 16 amino acids.